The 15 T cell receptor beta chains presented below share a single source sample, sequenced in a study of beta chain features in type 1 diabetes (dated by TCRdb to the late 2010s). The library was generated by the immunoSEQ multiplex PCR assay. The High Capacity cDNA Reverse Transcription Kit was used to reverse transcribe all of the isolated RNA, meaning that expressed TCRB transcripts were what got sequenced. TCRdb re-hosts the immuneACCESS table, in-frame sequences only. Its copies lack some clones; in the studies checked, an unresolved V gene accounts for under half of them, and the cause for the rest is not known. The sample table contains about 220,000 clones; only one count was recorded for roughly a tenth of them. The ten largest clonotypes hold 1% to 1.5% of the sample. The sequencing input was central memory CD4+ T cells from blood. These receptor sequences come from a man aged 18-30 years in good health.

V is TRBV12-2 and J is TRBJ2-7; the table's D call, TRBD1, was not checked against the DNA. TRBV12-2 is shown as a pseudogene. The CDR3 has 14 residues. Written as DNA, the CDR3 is TGTGCAAGTCGCTTATCTCAGGGGATGAGAGAGCAGTACTTC. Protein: CASRLSQGMREQYF.

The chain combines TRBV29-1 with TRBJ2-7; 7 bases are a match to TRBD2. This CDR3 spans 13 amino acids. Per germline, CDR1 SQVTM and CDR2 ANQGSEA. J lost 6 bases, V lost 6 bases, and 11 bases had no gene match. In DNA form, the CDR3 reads TGCAGCGTCGTGTACGGGAGCGGGACCGAGCAGTACTTC. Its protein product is CSVVYGSGTEQYF.

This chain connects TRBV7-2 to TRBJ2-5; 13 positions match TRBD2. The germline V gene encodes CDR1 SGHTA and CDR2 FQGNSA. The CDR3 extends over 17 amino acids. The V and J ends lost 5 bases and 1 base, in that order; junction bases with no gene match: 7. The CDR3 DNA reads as TGTGCCAGCAGCCAAGGACTAGCGGGAGCCCTCCAAGAGACCCAGTACTTC. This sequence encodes CASSQGLAGALQETQYF.

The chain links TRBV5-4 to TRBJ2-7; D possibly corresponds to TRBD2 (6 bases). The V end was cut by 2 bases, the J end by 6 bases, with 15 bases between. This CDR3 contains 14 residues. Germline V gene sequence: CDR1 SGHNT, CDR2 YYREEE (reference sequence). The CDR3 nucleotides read TGTGCCAGCAGCTTCGGCGGGACCGCCGGCGAGCAGTACTTC. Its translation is CASSFGGTAGEQYF.

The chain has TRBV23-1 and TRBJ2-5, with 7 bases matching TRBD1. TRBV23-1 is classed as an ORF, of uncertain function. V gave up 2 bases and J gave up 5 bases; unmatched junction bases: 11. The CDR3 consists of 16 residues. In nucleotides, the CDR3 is TGCGCCAGCAGTCAAAATCTCCGCGACAGGGAGGAGACCCAGTACTTC. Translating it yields CASSQNLRDREETQYF.

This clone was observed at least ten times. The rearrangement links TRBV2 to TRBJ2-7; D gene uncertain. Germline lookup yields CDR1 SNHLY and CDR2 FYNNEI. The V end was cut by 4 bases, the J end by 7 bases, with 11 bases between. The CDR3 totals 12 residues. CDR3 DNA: TGTGCCAGCAGTGGCCCAATGGGGGAGCAGTACTTC. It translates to CASSGPMGEQYF.

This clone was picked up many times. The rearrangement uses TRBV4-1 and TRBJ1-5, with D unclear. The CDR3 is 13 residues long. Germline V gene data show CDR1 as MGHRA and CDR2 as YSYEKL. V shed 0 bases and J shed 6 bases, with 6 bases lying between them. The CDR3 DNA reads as TGCGCCAGCAGCCAAGAGATTCGTCAGCCCCAGCATTTT. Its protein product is CASSQEIRQPQHF.

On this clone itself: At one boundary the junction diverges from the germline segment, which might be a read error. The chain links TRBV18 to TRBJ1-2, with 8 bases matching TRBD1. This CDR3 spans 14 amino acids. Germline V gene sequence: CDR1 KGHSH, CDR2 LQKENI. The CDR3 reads CASSPTGDQDKALF. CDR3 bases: TGTGCCAGCTCTCCGACAGGGGATCAGGACAAGGCTCTCTTC.

The CDR3 spells CASSFGLVGYTF. As DNA, the CDR3 is TGTGCCAGCAGCTTCGGACTTGTAGGCTACACCTTC. The chain joins TRBV11-2 to TRBJ1-2; D remains unclear. This CDR3 region has 12 residues. Germline CDR1 SGHAT, CDR2 FQNNGV. V was clipped by 3 bases and J by 8 bases, with 10 bases between them.

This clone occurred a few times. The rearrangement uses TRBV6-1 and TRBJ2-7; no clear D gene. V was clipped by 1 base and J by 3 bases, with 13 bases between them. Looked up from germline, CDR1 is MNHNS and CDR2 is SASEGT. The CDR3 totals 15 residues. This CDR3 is CASSEGIAIGYEQYF. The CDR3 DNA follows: TGTGCCAGCAGTGAAGGAATTGCGATAGGCTACGAGCAGTACTTC.

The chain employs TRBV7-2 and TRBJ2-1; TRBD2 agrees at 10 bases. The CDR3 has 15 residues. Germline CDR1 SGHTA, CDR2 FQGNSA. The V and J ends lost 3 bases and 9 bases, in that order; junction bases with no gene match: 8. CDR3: CASSFSGRAKGEQFF. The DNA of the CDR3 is TGTGCCAGCAGCTTCAGCGGGAGGGCTAAAGGTGAGCAGTTCTTC.

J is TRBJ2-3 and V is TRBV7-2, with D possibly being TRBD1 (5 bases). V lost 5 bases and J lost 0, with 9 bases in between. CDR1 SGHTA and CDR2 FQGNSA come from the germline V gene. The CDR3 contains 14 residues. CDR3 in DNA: TGTGCCAGCAGCCAAAGGGGTAGCACAGATACGCAGTATTTT. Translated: CASSQRGSTDTQYF.

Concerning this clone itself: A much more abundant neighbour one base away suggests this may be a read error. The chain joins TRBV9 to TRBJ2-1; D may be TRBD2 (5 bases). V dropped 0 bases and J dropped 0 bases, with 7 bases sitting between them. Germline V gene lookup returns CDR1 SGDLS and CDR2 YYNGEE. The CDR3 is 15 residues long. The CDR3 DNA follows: TGTGCCAGCAGCGTAGTTGGGAGCTCCTACAATGAGCAGTTCTTC. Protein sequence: CASSVVGSSYNEQFF. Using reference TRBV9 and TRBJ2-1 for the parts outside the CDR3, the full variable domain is DSGVTQTPKHLITATGQRVTLRCSPRSGDLSVYWYQQSLDQGLQFLIQYYNGEERAKGNILERFSAQQFPDLHSELNLSSLELGDSALYFCASSVVGSSYNEQFFGPGTRLTVL.

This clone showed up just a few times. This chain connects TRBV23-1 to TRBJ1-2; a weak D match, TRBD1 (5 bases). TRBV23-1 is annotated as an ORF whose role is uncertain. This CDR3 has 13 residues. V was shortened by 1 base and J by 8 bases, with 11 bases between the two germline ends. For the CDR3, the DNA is TGCGCCAGCAGTCAATTGGAGGGGCTAGGCTACACCTTC. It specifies CASSQLEGLGYTF.

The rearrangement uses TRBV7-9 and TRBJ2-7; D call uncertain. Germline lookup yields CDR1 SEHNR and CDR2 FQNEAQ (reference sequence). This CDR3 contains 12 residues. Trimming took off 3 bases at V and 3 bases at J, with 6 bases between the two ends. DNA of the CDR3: TGTGCCAGCAGCTTTGGGGTCTACGAGCAGTACTTC. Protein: CASSFGVYEQYF.